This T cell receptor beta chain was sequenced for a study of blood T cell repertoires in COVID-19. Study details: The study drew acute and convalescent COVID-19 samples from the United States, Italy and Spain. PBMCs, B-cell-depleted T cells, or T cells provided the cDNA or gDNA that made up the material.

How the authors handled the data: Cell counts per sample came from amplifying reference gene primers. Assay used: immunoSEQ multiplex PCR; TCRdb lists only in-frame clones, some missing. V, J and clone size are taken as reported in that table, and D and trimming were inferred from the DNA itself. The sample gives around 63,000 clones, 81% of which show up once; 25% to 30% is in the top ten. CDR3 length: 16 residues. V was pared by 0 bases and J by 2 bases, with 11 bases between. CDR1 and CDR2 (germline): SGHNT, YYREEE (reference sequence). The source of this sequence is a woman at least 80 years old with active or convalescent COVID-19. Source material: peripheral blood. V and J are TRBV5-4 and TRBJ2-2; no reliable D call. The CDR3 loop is CASSLARLGNTGELFF. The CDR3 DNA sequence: TGTGCCAGCAGCTTGGCGCGGCTAGGTAACACCGGGGAGCTGTTTTTT.